Detailed here is one T cell receptor beta chain. Its target is unknown. Trimming removed 1 base at V and 5 bases at J, with 11 bases between. This CDR3 comprises 14 residues. CDR1 is SGHDN and CDR2 is FVKESK in the germline V gene. This record comes from a study of T-cell memory formation after mild COVID-19. Study-level results: CM and EM subsets held most contracting CD4+ clones; EMRA held CD8+ ones.

MiXCR, applied by TCRdb to the 5' RACE reads, yields one record per CDR3 protein. The sample lists about 390,000 distinct CDR3 sequences, 15% to 20% occurring once. This receptor was obtained from a man between 18 and 29 years old who had mild COVID-19 (a few samples of this study predate the infection). Cell type and time point are not known. Material for sequencing was PBMCs or a T cell subset sorted from them (not recorded which). The chain links TRBV14 to TRBJ1-2; D gene unclear. The CDR3 DNA is TGTGCCAGCAGCCAAGGCGGCGGGCCATATGGCTACACCTTC. Encoded protein: CASSQGGGPYGYTF.